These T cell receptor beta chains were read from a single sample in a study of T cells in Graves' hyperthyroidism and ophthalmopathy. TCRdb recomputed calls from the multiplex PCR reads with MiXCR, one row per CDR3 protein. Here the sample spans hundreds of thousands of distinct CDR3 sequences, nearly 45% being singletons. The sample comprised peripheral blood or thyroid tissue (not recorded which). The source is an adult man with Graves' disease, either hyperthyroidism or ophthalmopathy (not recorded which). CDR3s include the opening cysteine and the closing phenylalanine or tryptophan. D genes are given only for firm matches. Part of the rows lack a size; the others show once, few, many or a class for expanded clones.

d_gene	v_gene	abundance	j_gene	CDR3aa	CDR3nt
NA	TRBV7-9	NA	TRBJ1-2	CASSLAAQQVGYGYTF	TGTGCCAGCAGCTTGGCCGCACAACAAGTTGGGTATGGCTACACCTTC
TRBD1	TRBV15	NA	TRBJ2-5	CATSGDRGETQYF	TGTGCCACCAGCGGGGACAGGGGAGAGACCCAGTACTTC
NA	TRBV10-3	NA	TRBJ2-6	CAIGFGANVLTF	TGTGCCATCGGGTTTGGGGCCAACGTCCTGACTTTC
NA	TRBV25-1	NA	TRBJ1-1	CASQEGVGAEAFF	TGTGCTAGTCAGGAGGGGGTAGGGGCTGAAGCTTTCTTT
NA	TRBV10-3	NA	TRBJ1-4	CASRGSSNEKLFF	TGTGCCAGCAGGGGATCTTCTAATGAAAAACTGTTTTTT
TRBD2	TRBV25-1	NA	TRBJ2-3	CASSYSSAGVSNTQYF	TGTGCCAGCAGTTACTCGTCAGCGGGAGTGTCAAATACGCAGTATTTT
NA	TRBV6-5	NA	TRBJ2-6	CASSYSPTDVISGANVLTF	TGTGCCAGCAGTTACAGTCCCACAGATGTAATCTCTGGGGCCAACGTCCTGACTTTC
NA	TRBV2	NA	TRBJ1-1	CASSQAPGRGNTEAFF	TGTGCCAGCAGCCAGGCCCCGGGACGGGGGAACACTGAAGCTTTCTTT
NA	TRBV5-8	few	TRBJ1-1	CASSFQGVSTEAFF	TGTGCCAGCAGCTTCCAGGGTGTGAGCACTGAAGCTTTCTTT
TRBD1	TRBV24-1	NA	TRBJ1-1	CATSDPRDRGRNTEAFF	TGTGCCACCAGTGATCCACGGGACAGGGGGCGGAACACTGAAGCTTTCTTT
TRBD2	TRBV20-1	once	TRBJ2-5	CSARGPSGIQTSMGETQYF	TGCAGTGCTAGGGGGCCCAGCGGGATCCAAACTTCCATGGGGGAGACCCAGTACTTC
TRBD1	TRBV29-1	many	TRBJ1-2	CSVPDREVDYGYTF	TGCAGCGTTCCGGACAGGGAGGTTGACTATGGCTACACCTTC
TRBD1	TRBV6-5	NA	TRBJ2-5	CASSFQAGQGFGETQYF	TGTGCCAGCAGTTTTCAAGCGGGACAGGGGTTCGGAGAGACCCAGTACTTC
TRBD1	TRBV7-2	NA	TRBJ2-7	CASSQDRDRGSLYPYEQYF	TGTGCCAGCAGCCAAGATCGGGACAGGGGCTCACTTTATCCCTACGAGCAGTACTTC
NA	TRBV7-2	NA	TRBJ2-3	CASSLGRTTDTQYF	TGTGCCAGCAGCTTAGGACGGACCACAGATACGCAGTATTTT
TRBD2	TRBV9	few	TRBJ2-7	CASSVSGNWYEQYF	TGTGCCAGCAGCGTTAGCGGGAATTGGTACGAGCAGTACTTC
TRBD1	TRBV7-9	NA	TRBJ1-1	CASSARQGGNEAFF	TGTGCCAGCAGTGCCAGACAGGGGGGCAATGAAGCTTTCTTT
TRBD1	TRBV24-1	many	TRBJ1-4	CATSDSGQGREKLFF	TGTGCCACCAGTGATTCCGGACAGGGAAGGGAAAAACTGTTTTTT
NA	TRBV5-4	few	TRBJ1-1	CASSLGEPNEAFF	TGTGCCAGCAGCTTGGGCGAACCCAATGAAGCTTTCTTT
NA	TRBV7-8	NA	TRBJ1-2	CASSNRELGYGYTF	TGTGCCAGCAGCAACAGGGAGTTGGGCTATGGCTACACCTTC
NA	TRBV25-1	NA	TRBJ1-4	CAWSVPGLNEKLFF	TGTGCCTGGAGTGTACCGGGACTTAATGAAAAACTGTTTTTT
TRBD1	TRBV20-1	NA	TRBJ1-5	CSAPGTGVGQPQHF	TGCAGTGCTCCCGGGACAGGGGTGGGTCAGCCCCAGCATTTT
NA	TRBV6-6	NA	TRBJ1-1	CASSDSAGLPNTEAFF	TGTGCCAGCAGTGACTCGGCAGGGCTTCCGAACACTGAAGCTTTCTTT
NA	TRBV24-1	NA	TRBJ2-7	CATSARSGLEQYF	TGTGCCACCAGTGCTAGGTCGGGTCTCGAGCAGTACTTC
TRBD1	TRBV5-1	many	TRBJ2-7	CASSTTATGNSYEQYF	TGCGCCAGCAGCACGACCGCGACAGGGAACTCCTACGAGCAGTACTTC
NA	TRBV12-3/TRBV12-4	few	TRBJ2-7	CASSKSPGPTYEQYF	TGTGCCAGCAGTAAGTCCCCGGGACCGACCTACGAGCAGTACTTC
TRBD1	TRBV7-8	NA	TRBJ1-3	CASSRGQGTGNTIYF	TGTGCCAGCAGCCGGGGACAGGGAACTGGAAACACCATATATTTT
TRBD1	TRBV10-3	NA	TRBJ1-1	CAISDRGRGWDTEAFF	TGTGCCATCAGCGACCGGGGCAGGGGGTGGGACACTGAAGCTTTCTTT
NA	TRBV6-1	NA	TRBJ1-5	CASNDAGSSSNQPQHF	TGTGCCAGCAATGACGCAGGATCTAGTAGCAATCAGCCCCAGCATTTT
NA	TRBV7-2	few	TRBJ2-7	CASSQHTQVSYEQYF	TGTGCCAGCAGCCAACATACACAGGTCTCCTACGAGCAGTACTTC
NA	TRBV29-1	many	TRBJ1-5	CSVVLDGGSFGSNQPQHF	TGCAGCGTTGTTCTCGACGGCGGGAGTTTCGGTAGCAATCAGCCCCAGCATTTT
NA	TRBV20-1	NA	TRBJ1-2	CSADPGLNYGYTF	TGCAGTGCTGATCCGGGACTAAACTATGGCTACACCTTC
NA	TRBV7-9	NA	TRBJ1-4	CASSQTPGGKLFF	TGTGCCAGCAGCCAAACTCCGGGGGGAAAACTGTTTTTT
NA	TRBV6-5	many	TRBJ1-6	CASSPVYNSPLHF	TGTGCCAGCAGTCCAGTCTATAATTCACCCCTCCACTTT